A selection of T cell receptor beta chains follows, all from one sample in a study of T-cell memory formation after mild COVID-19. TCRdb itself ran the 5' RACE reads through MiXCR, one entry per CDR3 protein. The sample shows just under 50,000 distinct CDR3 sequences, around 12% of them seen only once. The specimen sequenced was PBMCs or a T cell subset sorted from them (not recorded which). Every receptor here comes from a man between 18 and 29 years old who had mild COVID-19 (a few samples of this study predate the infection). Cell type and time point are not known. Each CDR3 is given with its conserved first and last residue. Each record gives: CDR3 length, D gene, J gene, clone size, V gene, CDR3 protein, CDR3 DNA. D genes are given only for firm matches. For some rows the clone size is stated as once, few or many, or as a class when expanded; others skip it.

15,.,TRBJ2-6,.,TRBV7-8,CASSLKISGANVLTF,TGTGCCAGCAGCCTTAAAATCTCTGGGGCCAACGTCCTGACTTTC
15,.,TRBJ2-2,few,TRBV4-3,CASSQGERNTGELFF,TGCGCCAGCAGCCAAGGGGAGCGCAACACCGGGGAGCTGTTTTTT
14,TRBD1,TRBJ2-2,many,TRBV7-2,CASSLYRGAGELFF,TGTGCCAGCAGCCTATACAGGGGTGCCGGGGAGCTGTTTTTT
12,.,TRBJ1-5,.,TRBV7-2,CASSLGNQPQHF,TGTGCCAGCAGCTTAGGGAACCAGCCCCAGCATTTT
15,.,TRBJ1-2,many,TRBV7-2,CASSLARRQSYGYTF,TGTGCCAGCAGCTTAGCGCGGAGACAGTCCTATGGCTACACCTTC
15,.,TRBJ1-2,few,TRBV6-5,CASSYVGAAGYGYTF,TGTGCCAGCAGTTACGTCGGGGCGGCGGGCTATGGCTACACCTTC
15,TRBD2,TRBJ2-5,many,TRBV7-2,CASSLTSGGSETQYF,TGTGCCAGCAGCTTGACTAGCGGGGGTTCGGAGACCCAGTACTTC
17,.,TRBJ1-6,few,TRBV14,CASSQRTQDGSNSPLHF,TGTGCCAGCAGCCAACGTACACAGGACGGGTCTAATTCACCCCTCCACTTT
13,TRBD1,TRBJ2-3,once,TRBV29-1,CSVDETGVDTQYF,TGCAGCGTTGACGAGACAGGGGTCGATACGCAGTATTTT
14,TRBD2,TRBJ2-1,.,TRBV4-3,CASSQAGGIYEQFF,TGCGCCAGCAGCCAAGCGGGGGGGATCTATGAGCAGTTCTTC
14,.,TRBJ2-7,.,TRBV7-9,CASSLRGQGSLYFF,TGTGCCAGCAGCTTGAGAGGGCAGGGAAGTTTGTACTTCTTC
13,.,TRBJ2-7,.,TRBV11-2,CASSLVLSYEQYF,TGTGCCAGCAGCTTAGTACTATCCTACGAGCAGTACTTC
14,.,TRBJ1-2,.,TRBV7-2,CASRTGVGVVGYTF,TGTGCCAGCAGGACAGGAGTGGGGGTGGTGGGCTACACCTTC
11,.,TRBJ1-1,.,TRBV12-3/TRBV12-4,CASSLGPKAFF,TGTGCCAGCAGTTTGGGCCCAAAAGCTTTCTTT
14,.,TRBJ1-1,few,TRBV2,CASSESSVGTEAFF,TGTGCCAGCAGTGAGAGCAGTGTGGGGACTGAAGCTTTCTTT
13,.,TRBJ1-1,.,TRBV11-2,CASSLRANTEAFF,TGTGCCAGCAGCTTACGGGCTAACACTGAAGCTTTCTTT
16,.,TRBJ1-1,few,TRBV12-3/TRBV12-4,CASSLNTGPLGGEAFF,TGTGCCAGCAGTCTCAATACAGGGCCCCTAGGTGGTGAAGCTTTCTTT
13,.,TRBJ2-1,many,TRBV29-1,CSAVGTGYNEQFF,TGCAGCGCGGTGGGGACGGGGTACAATGAGCAGTTCTTC
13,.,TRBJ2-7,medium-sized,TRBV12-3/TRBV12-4,CASSFWTPYEQYF,TGTGCCAGCAGTTTTTGGACACCCTACGAGCAGTACTTC
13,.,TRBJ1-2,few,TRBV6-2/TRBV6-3,CASARGADYGYTF,TGTGCCAGCGCTCGGGGCGCCGACTATGGCTACACCTTC
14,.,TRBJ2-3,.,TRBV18,CASSPGLFPDTQYF,TGTGCCAGCTCACCGGGTCTTTTCCCGGATACGCAGTATTTT
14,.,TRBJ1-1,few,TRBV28,CASSPASGNTEAFF,TGTGCCAGCAGTCCTGCCTCGGGGAACACTGAAGCTTTCTTT
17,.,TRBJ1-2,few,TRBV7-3,CASSLTGVSIRDYGYTF,TGTGCCAGCAGCTTAACCGGCGTTTCCATCCGGGACTATGGCTACACCTTC
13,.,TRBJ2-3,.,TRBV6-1,CASSPPGTDTQYF,TGTGCCAGCAGTCCTCCGGGGACAGATACGCAGTATTTT
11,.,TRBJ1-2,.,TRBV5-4,CASSLVGGYTF,TGTGCCAGCAGCTTGGTAGGAGGCTACACCTTC
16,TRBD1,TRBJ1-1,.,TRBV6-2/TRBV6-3,CASSYSKGTGETEAFF,TGTGCCAGCAGCTATAGCAAAGGGACAGGGGAGACTGAAGCTTTCTTT
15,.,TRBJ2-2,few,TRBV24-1,CATSDIAGHTGELFF,TGTGCCACCAGTGATATTGCAGGCCACACCGGGGAGCTGTTTTTT
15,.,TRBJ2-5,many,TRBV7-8,CASSSQGGYQETQYF,TGTGCCAGCAGCTCACAGGGGGGGTACCAAGAGACCCAGTACTTC
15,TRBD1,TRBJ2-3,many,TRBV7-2,CASSLAPQGVRTQYF,TGTGCCAGCAGCTTAGCGCCTCAGGGGGTCAGAACGCAGTATTTT
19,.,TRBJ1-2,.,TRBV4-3,CASSQDTETGSADVDGYTF,TGCGCCAGCAGCCAAGATACTGAAACCGGGTCAGCCGATGTGGATGGCTACACCTTC
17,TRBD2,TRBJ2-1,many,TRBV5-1,CASSLGRTSGGYNEQFF,TGCGCCAGCAGCTTGGGTAGGACTAGCGGGGGCTACAATGAGCAGTTCTTC
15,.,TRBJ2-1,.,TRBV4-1,CASSQEAVWTHEQFF,TGCGCCAGCAGCCAAGAGGCCGTCTGGACGCATGAGCAGTTCTTC
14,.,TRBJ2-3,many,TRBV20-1,CSAAIAASTDTQYF,TGCAGTGCCGCGATTGCCGCTAGCACAGATACGCAGTATTTT
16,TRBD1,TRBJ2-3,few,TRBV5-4,CASSLEGAPSTDTQYF,TGTGCCAGCAGCTTGGAGGGGGCCCCTAGCACAGATACGCAGTATTTT
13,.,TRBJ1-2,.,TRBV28,CASSLYGPGGYTF,TGTGCCAGCAGTTTGTACGGTCCTGGCGGCTACACCTTC
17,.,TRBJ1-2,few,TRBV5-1,CASSLDTLLKPNYGYTF,TGCGCCAGCAGCCTGGACACACTCCTTAAACCCAACTATGGCTACACCTTC
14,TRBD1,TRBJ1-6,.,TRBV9,CASSGTGWDSPLHF,TGTGCCAGCAGCGGGACAGGGTGGGATTCACCCCTCCACTTT
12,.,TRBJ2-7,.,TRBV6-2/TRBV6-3,CASAATTYEQYF,TGTGCCAGTGCGGCGACAACCTACGAGCAGTACTTC
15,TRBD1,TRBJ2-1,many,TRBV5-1,CASSNDRGFANEQFF,TGCGCCAGCAGCAATGACAGGGGATTTGCCAATGAGCAGTTCTTC
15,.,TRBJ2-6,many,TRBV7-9,CASSLVPSGANVLTF,TGTGCCAGCAGCTTAGTACCCTCTGGGGCCAACGTCCTGACTTTC
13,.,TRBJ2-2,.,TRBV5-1,CASSAKRAGELFF,TGCGCCAGCAGCGCTAAGCGGGCCGGGGAGCTGTTTTTT
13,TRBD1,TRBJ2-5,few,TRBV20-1,CSGMGQNQETQYF,TGCAGTGGGATGGGACAGAACCAAGAGACCCAGTACTTC
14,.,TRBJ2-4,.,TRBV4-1,CASRDRTDKNIQYF,TGCGCCAGCAGAGATCGGACAGACAAAAACATTCAGTACTTC
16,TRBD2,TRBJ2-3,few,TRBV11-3,CASSLGLAARTDTQYF,TGTGCCAGCAGCTTGGGACTAGCGGCCCGCACAGATACGCAGTATTTT
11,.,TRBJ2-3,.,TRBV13,CASSFQFTQYF,TGTGCCAGCAGCTTCCAGTTCACGCAGTATTTT
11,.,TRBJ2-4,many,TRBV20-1,CSARDRTVRHF,TGCAGTGCTAGAGATAGAACAGTCCGGCACTTC
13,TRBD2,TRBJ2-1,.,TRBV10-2,CASRGLAGNEQFF,TGCGCCAGCCGGGGGCTAGCGGGCAATGAGCAGTTCTTC
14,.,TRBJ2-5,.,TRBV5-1,CASSSWTGQETQYF,TGCGCCAGCAGCTCTTGGACGGGACAAGAGACCCAGTACTTC
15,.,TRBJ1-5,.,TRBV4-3,CASSQEEGVYQPQHF,TGCGCCAGCAGCCAAGAAGAAGGGGTTTACCAGCCCCAGCATTTT
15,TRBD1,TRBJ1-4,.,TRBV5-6,CASSPGTGTDEKLFF,TGTGCCAGCAGCCCAGGGACAGGGACGGATGAAAAACTGTTTTTT
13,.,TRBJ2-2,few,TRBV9,CASRREFTGELFF,TGTGCCAGCAGACGGGAGTTCACCGGGGAGCTGTTTTTT
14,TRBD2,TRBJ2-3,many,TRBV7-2,CASSSGLVTDTQYF,TGTGCCAGCAGCTCCGGACTAGTCACAGATACGCAGTATTTT
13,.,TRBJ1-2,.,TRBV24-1,CATSDRGGTGYTF,TGTGCCACCAGTGATCGGGGAGGGACTGGCTACACCTTC
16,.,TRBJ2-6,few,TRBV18,CASSPGLGAGANVLTF,TGTGCCAGCTCACCAGGTTTAGGGGCTGGGGCCAACGTCCTGACTTTC
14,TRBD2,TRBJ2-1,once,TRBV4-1,CASIQVGGRNEQFF,TGCGCCAGCATCCAAGTCGGGGGGAGGAATGAGCAGTTCTTC
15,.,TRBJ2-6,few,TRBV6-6,CASSYGGSGANVLTF,TGTGCCAGCAGTTACGGGGGCTCTGGGGCCAACGTCCTGACTTTC
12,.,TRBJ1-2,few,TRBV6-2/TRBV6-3,CASSETSYGYTF,TGTGCCAGCTCGGAGACCTCCTATGGCTACACCTTC
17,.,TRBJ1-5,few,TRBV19,CASSIDLFGVGNQPQHF,TGTGCCAGTAGTATAGATCTATTCGGGGTTGGCAATCAGCCCCAGCATTTT
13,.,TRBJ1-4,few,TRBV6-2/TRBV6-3,CASVGAGNEKLFF,TGTGCCAGCGTGGGGGCCGGTAATGAAAAACTGTTTTTT